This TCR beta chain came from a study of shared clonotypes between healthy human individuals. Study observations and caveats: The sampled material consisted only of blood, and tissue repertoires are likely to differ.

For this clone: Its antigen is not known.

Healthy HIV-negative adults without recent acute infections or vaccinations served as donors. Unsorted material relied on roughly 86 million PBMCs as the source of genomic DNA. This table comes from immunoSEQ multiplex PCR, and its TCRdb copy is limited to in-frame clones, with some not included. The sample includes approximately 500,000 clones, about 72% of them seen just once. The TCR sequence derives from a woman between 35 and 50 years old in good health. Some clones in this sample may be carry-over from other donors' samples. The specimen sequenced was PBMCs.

This CDR3 reads CASSQDSPELADNEQFF. The CDR3 DNA is TGCGCCAGCAGCCAAGATAGCCCCGAACTAGCGGACAATGAGCAGTTCTTC. This rearrangement joins TRBV4-3 to TRBJ2-1; 8 positions match TRBD2. The length of the CDR3 is 17 residues. After removal of 0 bases from V and 5 bases from J, the junction contained 9 bases not matched to a gene. Per germline, CDR1 LGHNA and CDR2 YSLEER.